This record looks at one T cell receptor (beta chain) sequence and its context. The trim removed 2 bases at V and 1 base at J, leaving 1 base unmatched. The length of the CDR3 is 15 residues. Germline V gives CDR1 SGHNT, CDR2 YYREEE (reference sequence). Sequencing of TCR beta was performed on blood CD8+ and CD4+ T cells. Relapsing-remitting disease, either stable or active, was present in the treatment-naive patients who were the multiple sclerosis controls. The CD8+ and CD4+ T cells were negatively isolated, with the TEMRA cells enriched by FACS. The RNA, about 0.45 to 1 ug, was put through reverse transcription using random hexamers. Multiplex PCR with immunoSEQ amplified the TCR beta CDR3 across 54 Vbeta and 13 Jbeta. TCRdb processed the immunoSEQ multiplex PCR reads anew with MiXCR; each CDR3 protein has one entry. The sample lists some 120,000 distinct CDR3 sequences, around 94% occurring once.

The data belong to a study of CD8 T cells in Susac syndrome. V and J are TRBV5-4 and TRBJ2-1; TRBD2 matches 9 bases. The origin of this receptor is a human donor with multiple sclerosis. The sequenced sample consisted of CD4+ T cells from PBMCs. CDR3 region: CASSLSGRSYNEQFF. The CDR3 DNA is TGTGCCAGCAGCTTAAGCGGGAGGTCCTACAATGAGCAGTTCTTC.